The source of this T cell receptor beta chain is a study of response to subunit inactivated influenza vaccine (dated by TCRdb to the late 2010s). Concerning the study at large: Deep quantitative T cell receptor repertoire profiling was used in the study to track responses to a trivalent subunit inactivated influenza vaccine.

The library was made by RT-PCR. TCRdb shows the sequencer as Illumina HiSeq 2500. TCRdb applied fastp at Q25 and MiXCR to the public reads, then kept only in-frame beta chains. Rows matching on CDR3 protein sequence are summarized as one entry with the most common DNA and genes. The sample profile shows about 540,000 distinct CDR3 sequences; about 14% of them were found once. The ten largest clones add up to 11% of the sample. Beyond this particular receptor, the publication reports: It was suggested by the authors that each seasonal influenza vaccination may recruit only a limited number of new T cells.

For this chain, trimming is 3 bases at the V end and 6 bases at the J end, and the number of junction bases without a gene match is 15. The CDR3 contains 17 residues, cysteine and phenylalanine counted. Here the CDR3 DNA is all that survives: 51 bases in frame from base 1. CDR1 and CDR2, looked up from the germline V gene, are MNHNS and SASEGT. In its sample, this clonotype was seen a few times. Its antigen is not yet known. Per-base quality was not reported, and no clone a single base away is much larger than it. The sequence joins TRBV6-1 to TRBJ2-7; 9 nucleotides in the junction match TRBD2. Sequences were derived from PBMCs from blood, sampled 11 to 12 days after vaccination. The receptor's source is a man over 45 who received an inactivated influenza vaccine. Donor details come from another sample of the same person, matched by shared clones. The CDR3 reads as follows: CASSDIAGAFSDSEQYF. The DNA reads TGTGCCAGCAGTGACATAGCGGGGGCCTTTTCGGATTCCGAGCAGTACTTC.